The rows below give T cell receptor beta chains drawn from one sample of a study of response to subunit inactivated influenza vaccine. TCRdb itself ran the RT-PCR reads through MiXCR, one entry per CDR3 protein. The sample shows 450,000 to 600,000 distinct CDR3 sequences, approximately 17% of them seen only once. Sequences were derived from CD4+ T cells sorted from PBMCs, sampled less than 30 months after vaccination. The receptors were gathered from a man between 50 and 75 years old who received an inactivated influenza vaccine. CDR3s include the opening cysteine and the closing phenylalanine or tryptophan. The order of the fields is V gene, CDR3 protein.

v_gene: TRBV5-1; CDR3aa: CASSPRLAGNQETQYF
v_gene: TRBV29-1; CDR3aa: CSVEWGQETQYF
v_gene: TRBV14; CDR3aa: CASGLGKNTEAFF
v_gene: TRBV7-9; CDR3aa: CASSPWQGRYYNEQFF
v_gene: TRBV20-1; CDR3aa: CSAVEGNQPQHF
v_gene: TRBV20-1; CDR3aa: CSASSSGGNNEQFF
v_gene: TRBV10-2; CDR3aa: CASGKREVTYEQYF
v_gene: TRBV6-1; CDR3aa: CASSVRRQGDYEQYF
v_gene: TRBV12-3/TRBV12-4; CDR3aa: CASSPLGEQGYSNQPQHF
v_gene: TRBV14; CDR3aa: CASSQVGEQYF
v_gene: TRBV15; CDR3aa: CATSRDRTSGGYEQFF
v_gene: TRBV3-1; CDR3aa: CASSQARAEQYF
v_gene: TRBV20-1; CDR3aa: CSAKGPGTVHYKDNEQFF
v_gene: TRBV25-1; CDR3aa: CASSERQGNEKLFF
v_gene: TRBV20-1; CDR3aa: CSAGVPAKNIQYF
v_gene: TRBV6-1; CDR3aa: CASSRDGTHNQPQHF
v_gene: TRBV5-1; CDR3aa: CASSEDRGSGANVLTF
v_gene: TRBV11-2; CDR3aa: CASSAWAGDNTGELFF
v_gene: TRBV28; CDR3aa: CASSLGVGRMNTGELFF
v_gene: TRBV4-2; CDR3aa: CASSQEGRYEQYF
v_gene: TRBV2; CDR3aa: CASSGQRSGNTIYF
v_gene: TRBV4-1; CDR3aa: CASSHLGSDYEQYF
v_gene: TRBV20-1; CDR3aa: CSAVRKEQYF
v_gene: TRBV5-1; CDR3aa: CASRVSGASDTQYF